This is a list of T cell receptor beta chains from one sample in a study of tumor-infiltrating lymphocytes in primary liver carcinoma. TCRdb analysed the multiplex PCR reads with MiXCR anew, one entry per CDR3 protein. The sample comprises approximately 47,000 distinct CDR3 sequences, around three quarters of which are singletons, and around 30% rests with the top ten. Input material: liver tumor tissue from sampling region 3. Receptors were obtained from a man aged 35 to 55 with primary liver carcinoma and hepatitis B virus infection. Both conserved end residues are part of each CDR3. Fields, in order: V gene, clone size, J gene, D gene, CDR3 DNA, CDR3 protein. The D gene is left open where the match is weak. Size is stated for part of the rows, as once, few or many counts, or as a class when the clone is expanded.

V: TRBV6-2/TRBV6-3; size: many; J: TRBJ1-1; D: .; DNA: TGTGCCAGCAGTTATGACACTGAAGCTTTCTTT; CDR3: CASSYDTEAFF
V: TRBV6-2/TRBV6-3; size: .; J: TRBJ2-1; D: TRBD2; DNA: TGTGCCAGCAGTGACCCAATTAGCGGGGGAACCTACAATGAGCAGTTCTTC; CDR3: CASSDPISGGTYNEQFF
V: TRBV28; size: .; J: TRBJ1-1; D: .; DNA: TGTGCCAGTCACAGTCGGGGGTTGAACACTGAAACTTTCTTT; CDR3: CASHSRGLNTETFF
V: TRBV10-3; size: many; J: TRBJ2-1; D: TRBD2; DNA: TGTGCCATCAGTGAGGGAAGTACCGGACTAGCGGGAGTAGGTGAGCAGTTCTTC; CDR3: CAISEGSTGLAGVGEQFF
V: TRBV12-3/TRBV12-4; size: .; J: TRBJ1-1; D: .; DNA: TGTGCCAGTAGCGCAGGGAGCACTGATGCTTTCTTT; CDR3: CASSAGSTDAFF
V: TRBV28; size: .; J: TRBJ2-1; D: TRBD2; DNA: TGTGCCAGCAGTTTGGGGGGGAGGGTTAACAATGAGCAGTTCTTC; CDR3: CASSLGGRVNNEQFF
V: TRBV28; size: .; J: TRBJ2-5; D: .; DNA: TGTGCCAGCAGTCCCAACACAGGGACCGGAGAGACCCAGTACTTC; CDR3: CASSPNTGTGETQYF
V: TRBV11-2; size: medium-sized; J: TRBJ1-2; D: .; DNA: TGTGCCAGCAGCACCCTGGGAGGGTTGCGCGGCTACACCTTC; CDR3: CASSTLGGLRGYTF
V: TRBV7-9; size: .; J: TRBJ2-7; D: .; DNA: TGTGCCAGCGGCTTAGCGGCTGGCCAGGCCTTGCGCGAGCAGTACTTC; CDR3: CASGLAAGQALREQYF
V: TRBV6-1; size: few; J: TRBJ1-6; D: .; DNA: TGTGTCAGCAGCATGGGTTATAATTCACCCCTCCACTTT; CDR3: CVSSMGYNSPLHF
V: TRBV12-3/TRBV12-4; size: .; J: TRBJ1-1; D: .; DNA: TGTGCCAGCAGGCACGGACAGTGTCCCCTGATGAACACTGAAGCTTTCTTT; CDR3: CASRHGQCPLMNTEAFF
V: TRBV12-3/TRBV12-4; size: .; J: TRBJ2-2; D: .; DNA: TGTGCCAGCAGTCTTCAGAACACCGGGGAGCTGCTTTTT; CDR3: CASSLQNTGELLF
V: TRBV12-3/TRBV12-4; size: medium-sized; J: TRBJ1-1; D: .; DNA: TGTGCCAGCAGTTTCGGAACTGTCCCGAACACTGAAGCTTTCTTT; CDR3: CASSFGTVPNTEAFF
V: TRBV12-3/TRBV12-4; size: once; J: TRBJ2-7; D: .; DNA: TGTGCCAGCGCCGAATCGGGACTGGCTTTTTACGAGCAGTACTTC; CDR3: CASAESGLAFYEQYF
V: TRBV25-1; size: many; J: TRBJ2-3; D: .; DNA: TGTGCCAGCAGCCCCGACCCGGGAAGCACAGATACGCAGTATTTT; CDR3: CASSPDPGSTDTQYF
V: TRBV5-6; size: .; J: TRBJ2-1; D: .; DNA: TGTGCCAACAGCTTGGGAGTGGGGCGCGGCTACAATGAGCAGTTCTTC; CDR3: CANSLGVGRGYNEQFF
V: TRBV6-1; size: many; J: TRBJ2-3; D: TRBD2; DNA: TGTGCCAGCAGTCCCCGGACTAGCGGGACGACAGATACGCAGTATTTT; CDR3: CASSPRTSGTTDTQYF
V: TRBV11-2; size: .; J: TRBJ2-2; D: TRBD2; DNA: TGTGCCAGCAACTTAGTGGCTCTAGCGGGAACTGGGGGGCTGTTTTTT; CDR3: CASNLVALAGTGGLFF
V: TRBV28; size: many; J: TRBJ2-5; D: .; DNA: TGTGCCAGCAGTTTTGGGGGCGGGGAGACCCAGTACTTC; CDR3: CASSFGGGETQYF
V: TRBV11-1; size: large; J: TRBJ2-1; D: .; DNA: TGTGCCAGCAGCTTAGGCCGGGCAAATGAGCAGTTCTTC; CDR3: CASSLGRANEQFF
V: TRBV24-1; size: many; J: TRBJ2-1; D: TRBD1; DNA: TGTGCCACCAGTGCTCCATGGGGCAGGGGGCTTAATGAGCAGTTCTTC; CDR3: CATSAPWGRGLNEQFF
V: TRBV12-3/TRBV12-4; size: .; J: TRBJ2-4; D: .; DNA: .; CDR3: CTSSFGQGAKNIQNF
V: TRBV6-1; size: .; J: TRBJ2-3; D: .; DNA: TGTGCCAGCACTGTCACAGGGTCAGGCACAGATACGCAGTATTTT; CDR3: CASTVTGSGTDTQYF
V: TRBV11-2; size: .; J: TRBJ2-1; D: .; DNA: TGTGCCAGTAGCATGGCAGGGGTTTACAATGAGCAGTTCTTC; CDR3: CASSMAGVYNEQFF
V: TRBV11-2; size: .; J: TRBJ2-6; D: .; DNA: TGTGCCAGCAGCTTAGGGCCAGGGCACAGCTCTGTGACCAACGCCCTGACTTTC; CDR3: CASSLGPGHSSVTNALTF
V: TRBV5-1; size: few; J: TRBJ1-6; D: TRBD1; DNA: TGCGCCAGCGGCTTGGACAGGGGGCAGAATTCACCCCTCCACTTT; CDR3: CASGLDRGQNSPLHF
V: TRBV10-1; size: .; J: TRBJ2-1; D: .; DNA: TGCGCCAGCAGTGGGAAGCTGGGTTCCTACAATGAGCAGCTCTTC; CDR3: CASSGKLGSYNEQLF
V: TRBV29-1; size: .; J: TRBJ2-7; D: TRBD1; DNA: TGCAGCGCTGGATCCCGGACAGGGGACAACGAGCAGTACTTC; CDR3: CSAGSRTGDNEQYF
V: TRBV18; size: .; J: TRBJ2-2; D: .; DNA: TGTGCCAGCTCAAACAGGGAGGCCGGGGAGCTGTTTTTT; CDR3: CASSNREAGELFF
V: TRBV5-1; size: once; J: TRBJ1-5; D: .; DNA: TGCACCAGCAGCTATGGGGACGGGGGTCTGCCCCAGCATTTT; CDR3: CTSSYGDGGLPQHF
V: TRBV4-1; size: many; J: TRBJ2-1; D: .; DNA: TGCGCCAGCAGCCAACCCCAAGGATTGGGGACGGACCATGAGCAGTTCTTC; CDR3: CASSQPQGLGTDHEQFF
V: TRBV5-6; size: .; J: TRBJ2-7; D: TRBD2; DNA: TGTGCAAGCAGCCGAAGCGGGGTTTCCTACGAGCATTACTTC; CDR3: CASSRSGVSYEHYF
V: TRBV12-5; size: .; J: TRBJ2-2; D: .; DNA: TGTGCAAGTGATCCCCCGGGCAGCTCGAACACCGGGGAGCTGTTTTTT; CDR3: CASDPPGSSNTGELFF
V: TRBV6-5; size: .; J: TRBJ2-3; D: .; DNA: TGTGCCAGCAGCTACTCGACGGTAGCAGCGAAGCCGCAGTATTTT; CDR3: CASSYSTVAAKPQYF
V: TRBV12-3/TRBV12-4; size: .; J: TRBJ2-2; D: .; DNA: TGTGCCAGCAGCATCGGACACTCGAGTACCGGGGAGCTGTTTTTT; CDR3: CASSIGHSSTGELFF
V: TRBV6-1; size: many; J: TRBJ2-1; D: TRBD2; DNA: TGTGCCAGCACCGGGACTAGCGGTTACAATGAGCAGTTCTTC; CDR3: CASTGTSGYNEQFF
V: TRBV28; size: .; J: TRBJ2-1; D: TRBD2; DNA: TGTGCCATCAGTCTCCTGGGAAGGGCGGGGGGTGAGCAATTCTTC; CDR3: CAISLLGRAGGEQFF
V: TRBV7-9; size: many; J: TRBJ2-1; D: .; DNA: TGTGCCAGCAGCTTAGCGTCGAGTGGTGAGCAGTTCTTC; CDR3: CASSLASSGEQFF
V: TRBV10-3; size: once; J: TRBJ2-1; D: .; DNA: TGTGCCATCACTGGTACAGAGTCCTACAATGAGCAGTTCTTC; CDR3: CAITGTESYNEQFF
V: TRBV19; size: once; J: TRBJ2-1; D: TRBD2; DNA: TGTGCCAGTAGTTTAAAGGGACTAGCCCCTGGGGGTGAGCAGTTCTTC; CDR3: CASSLKGLAPGGEQFF
V: TRBV6-1; size: few; J: TRBJ2-7; D: .; DNA: TGTGCCAGCACAAAGGGGGGGTTGGGGCTCGAGCAGTACTTC; CDR3: CASTKGGLGLEQYF
V: TRBV5-6; size: .; J: TRBJ2-7; D: TRBD2; DNA: TGCGTCAGCAGCTTCGGACTAGCGGGGTACTACGAGCAGTACTTC; CDR3: CVSSFGLAGYYEQYF
V: TRBV9; size: once; J: TRBJ2-2; D: .; DNA: TGTGCCATCAGCGTAGCTAAAGGAGGCGGGGAGCTGTTTTTT; CDR3: CAISVAKGGGELFF
V: TRBV6-6; size: many; J: TRBJ1-5; D: .; DNA: TGTGCCAGCAGATCTTCAGGGGAGAATCAGCCCCAGCATTTT; CDR3: CASRSSGENQPQHF
V: TRBV6-5; size: medium-sized; J: TRBJ2-7; D: TRBD2; DNA: TGTGCCAGCAGTTACCGGGAGGGCCGGTACGAGCAGTACTTC; CDR3: CASSYREGRYEQYF
V: TRBV5-1; size: once; J: TRBJ2-5; D: .; DNA: TGCGCCAACAGAAGAGACGGCCAAGAGACCCAGTACTTC; CDR3: CANRRDGQETQYF
V: TRBV12-3/TRBV12-4; size: .; J: TRBJ1-5; D: .; DNA: TGCGTCAGCAGTTTAGATCAGCCCCAGCATTTT; CDR3: CVSSLDQPQHF
V: TRBV28; size: .; J: TRBJ2-3; D: .; DNA: TGTGCCAGCAGTCTCCTTAGTGGCACAGATACGCAGTATTTT; CDR3: CASSLLSGTDTQYF
V: TRBV11-2; size: .; J: TRBJ1-1; D: .; DNA: TGTGTCAGCACCTTCGACTTGGGCGGAAGAGTCGCTGAAGCTTTCTTT; CDR3: CVSTFDLGGRVAEAFF
V: TRBV5-4; size: medium-sized; J: TRBJ2-5; D: TRBD1; DNA: TGTGCCAGCAGCCGGGACAGGCAAGAGACCCAGTACTTC; CDR3: CASSRDRQETQYF
V: TRBV11-2; size: .; J: TRBJ2-7; D: .; DNA: TGTGCCAGCAGCTTAGACCCATTTTTGTCCCTCTCCTACGAGCAGTACTTC; CDR3: CASSLDPFLSLSYEQYF
V: TRBV11-1; size: .; J: TRBJ2-1; D: TRBD2; DNA: TGTGCCAGCAGCCCGGGACTAGCGGGAGGTGTTGGCAATGAGCAGTTCTTC; CDR3: CASSPGLAGGVGNEQFF
V: TRBV7-9; size: .; J: TRBJ2-7; D: .; DNA: TGTGCTAGAAGCTTTACAGGGGGGGCCAGCTACGAGCAGTACTTC; CDR3: CARSFTGGASYEQYF
V: TRBV6-5; size: few; J: TRBJ1-6; D: .; DNA: TGTGCTAGCAATTACTCGCCCTTCCAATGGGGGGATAATTCACCCCTCCACTTT; CDR3: CASNYSPFQWGDNSPLHF
V: TRBV9; size: few; J: TRBJ2-3; D: .; DNA: TGTGCCAGCAGCGTAGGTTTTCAGCTCACAGATACGCAGTATTTT; CDR3: CASSVGFQLTDTQYF